The 9 T cell receptor beta chains below were found in one sample sequenced in a study of radiotherapy plus CTLA-4 blockade in lung cancer (dated by TCRdb to 2016 to 2019). Libraries were made using the immunoSEQ multiplex PCR assay. The immuneACCESS repertoire file appears here via TCRdb, limited to in-frame rearrangements. These files lack a portion of the clones; in checked studies, under half of the deficit traces to unresolved V genes, and the cause of the others is not known. The sample table holds tens of thousands of clones, of which around nine tenths were seen once. Of the sample, around 15% is held by the ten largest clones. The starting material was peripheral blood, obtained from a patient treated with radiotherapy plus ipilimumab. Source of these receptors: a human donor with non-small cell lung cancer that progressed on radiotherapy plus ipilimumab.

A remark on this clone: Other DNA sequences from this sample encode an identical CDR3 as well. The CDR3 spells CAWSVRGAGEKLFF. The CDR3 nucleotides are TGTGCCTGGAGTGTACGGGGGGCTGGGGAAAAACTGTTTTTT. The V gene is TRBV30, the J gene TRBJ1-4; weak D call: TRBD1 (6 bases). The V gene's germline CDR1 is GTSNPN and CDR2 SVGIG (reference sequence). V was cut by 0 bases and J by 8 bases, with 13 bases left in between. The CDR3 has 14 residues. The whole variable domain, filled in from reference TRBV30 and TRBJ1-4, reads SQTIHQWPATLVQPVGSPLSLECTVEGTSNPNLYWYRQAAGRGLQLLFYSVGIGQISSEVPQNLSASRPQDRQFILSSKKLLLSDSGFYLCAWSVRGAGEKLFFGSGTQLSVL.

The chain joins TRBV15 to TRBJ2-5, with D perhaps assigned TRBD1 or TRBD2 (6 bases each). There are 12 residues in the CDR3. Germline loops: CDR1 LNHNV, CDR2 YYDKDF (reference sequence). With 5 bases removed from V and 4 bases from J, the gap between germline ends came to 8 bases. Here the CDR3 DNA reads TGTGCCACCAGCGGAGGGGGAGAGACCCAGTACTTC. Its translation is CATSGGGETQYF. Based on the CDR3 plus reference TRBV15 and TRBJ2-5, the full variable domain is DAMVIQNPRYQVTQFGKPVTLSCSQTLNHNVMYWYQQKSSQAPKLLFHYYDKDFNNEADTPDNFQSRRPNTSFCFLDIRSPGLGDTAMYLCATSGGGETQYFGPGTRLLVL.

This sequence joins TRBV7-3 and TRBJ2-2; a possible D gene is TRBD1 (5 bases). The germline V gene encodes CDR1 SGHTA and CDR2 FQGTGA. Trimming shortened V by 8 bases and J by 4 bases, and 20 bases separated the two germline ends. This CDR3 comprises 16 residues. Here the CDR3 DNA reads TGTGCCAGCTTCAAAAGGGGCGGCTTGGGCACCGGGGAGCTGTTTTTT. Its protein is CASFKRGGLGTGELFF.

This sequence joins TRBV4-3 and TRBJ2-7; TRBD2 matches at 12 bases. V dropped 1 base and J dropped 3; count of bases not matched to a gene: 4. Looked up from germline, CDR1 is LGHNA and CDR2 is YSLEER. The CDR3 spans 16 residues. The DNA of the CDR3 is TGCGCCAGCAGCCAAGGACTAGCGGGAGTTTTCTACGAGCAGTACTTC. The encoded protein is CASSQGLAGVFYEQYF.

This clone has a handful of counts. The chain carries TRBV5-1 and TRBJ1-2, with D tentatively TRBD1 (6 bases). Between the trimmed V and J ends, which lost 5 bases and 4 bases, there was a span of 12 bases. This CDR3 region has 13 residues. The V gene's germline CDR1 is SGHRS and CDR2 YFSETQ. CDR3 sequence (DNA): TGCGCCAGCAGTAAGGACAGCGGCTATGGCTACACCTTC. It translates to CASSKDSGYGYTF.

This rearrangement joins TRBV7-8 to TRBJ2-7; 11 nucleotides line up with TRBD1. The germline gives CDR1 SGHVS, CDR2 FQNEAQ. This CDR3 comprises 14 residues. With V trimmed by 4 bases and J by 6 bases, 5 bases remained unmatched. CDR3 DNA: TGTGCCAGCAGCTCCCGGGACAGGGGGAGCGAGCAGTACTTC. Translated: CASSSRDRGSEQYF.

The V call is TRBV7-9, the J call TRBJ2-7; 7 positions match TRBD2. V shed 7 bases and J 5 bases; nucleotides not matched to a gene: 8. CDR3 length equals 13 residues. The germline gives CDR1 SEHNR, CDR2 FQNEAQ (reference sequence). The CDR3 loop is CASTLAGAHEQYF. Here the CDR3 DNA reads TGTGCCAGCACCCTTGCGGGAGCCCACGAGCAGTACTTC.

The chain links TRBV20-1 to TRBJ2-5; D gene uncertain. CDR3 size: 11 residues. Germline V CDR1 and CDR2: DFQATT, SNEGSKA (reference sequence). V lost 6 bases, J lost 5 bases, and 10 bases lay in between. This CDR3 reads CSASPWETQYF. CDR3 sequence (DNA): TGCAGTGCCTCCCCCTGGGAGACCCAGTACTTC.

This clone appeared once. The chain is built from TRBV4-2 and TRBJ1-5; tentatively, D is TRBD1 (5 bases). Germline V lookup: CDR1 LGHNA, CDR2 YNFKEQ. V shed 2 bases and J shed 4 bases, with 9 bases lying between them. The CDR3 covers 14 residues. CDR3 region: CASSQPDSNQPQHF. The CDR3 region has the DNA TGTGCCAGCAGCCAACCCGACAGTAATCAGCCCCAGCATTTT.